This T cell receptor beta chain appears in the sequencing data of a study of spatial heterogeneity in lung cancer. Study context: Patients with untreated early-stage non-small cell lung cancer, numbering approximately 79, were the donors. Detected beta-chain sequences consistently exceeded alpha-chain sequences.

General study findings and limits: Detection of ubiquitous tumor TCRs in blood was higher at resection than follow-up.

After removal of 0 bases from V and 4 bases from J, the junction contained 6 bases not matched to a gene. This CDR3 spans 14 amino acids. Germline values: CDR1 DFQATT, CDR2 SNEGSKA (reference sequence). The table lists this clonotype with a few counts. Antigen: not known. Each TCR cDNA molecule bore a unique molecular identifier. One entry per CDR3 protein, called by TCRdb with MiXCR from the 5' RACE reads. This sample has about 120,000 distinct CDR3 sequences, with 9% to 15% found just once. Sample time point: blood at routine non-recurrence follow-up after resection. Sequencing covered unsorted whole RNA taken from tumor, nontumor lung or frozen PBMC.

This TCR was recovered from a male donor with early-stage non-small cell lung cancer. Sequenced material: PBMCs, taken at follow-up. This sequence joins TRBV20-1 and TRBJ2-7; 7 nucleotides line up with TRBD2. The CDR3 DNA follows: TGCAGTGCTAGAGATCGGGCTAGCGGTTACGAGCAGTACTTC. Translating it yields CSARDRASGYEQYF.